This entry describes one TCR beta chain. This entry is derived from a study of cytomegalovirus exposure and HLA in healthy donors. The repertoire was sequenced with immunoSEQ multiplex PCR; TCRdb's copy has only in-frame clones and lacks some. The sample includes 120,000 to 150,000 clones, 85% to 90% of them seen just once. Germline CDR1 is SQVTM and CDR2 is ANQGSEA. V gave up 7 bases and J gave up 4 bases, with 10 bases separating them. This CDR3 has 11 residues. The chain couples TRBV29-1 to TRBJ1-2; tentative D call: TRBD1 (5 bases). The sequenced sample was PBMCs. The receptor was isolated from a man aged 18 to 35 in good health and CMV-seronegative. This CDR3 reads CSAGGAYGYTF. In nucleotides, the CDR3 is TGCAGCGCAGGCGGGGCCTATGGCTACACCTTC.